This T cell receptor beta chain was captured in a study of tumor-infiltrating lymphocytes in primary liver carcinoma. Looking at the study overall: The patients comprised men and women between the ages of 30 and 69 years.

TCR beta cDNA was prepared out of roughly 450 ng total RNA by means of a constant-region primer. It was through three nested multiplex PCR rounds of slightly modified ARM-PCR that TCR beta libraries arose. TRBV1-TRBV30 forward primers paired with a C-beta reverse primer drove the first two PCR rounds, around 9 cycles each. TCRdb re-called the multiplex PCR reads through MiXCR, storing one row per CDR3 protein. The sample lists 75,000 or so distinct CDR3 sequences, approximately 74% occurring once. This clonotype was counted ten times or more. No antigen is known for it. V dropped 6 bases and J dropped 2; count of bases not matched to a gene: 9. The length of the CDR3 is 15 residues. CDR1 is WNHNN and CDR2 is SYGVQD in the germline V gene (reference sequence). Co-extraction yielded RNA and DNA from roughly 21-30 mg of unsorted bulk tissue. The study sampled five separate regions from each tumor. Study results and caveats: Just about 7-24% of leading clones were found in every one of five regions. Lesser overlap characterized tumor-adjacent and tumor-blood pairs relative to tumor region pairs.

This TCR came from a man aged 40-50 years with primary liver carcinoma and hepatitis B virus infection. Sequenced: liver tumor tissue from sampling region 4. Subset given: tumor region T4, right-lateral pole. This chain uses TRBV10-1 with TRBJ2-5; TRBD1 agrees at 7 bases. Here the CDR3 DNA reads TGCGCCAGCAGCCCACTCACGACAGGGCAAGAGACCCAGTACTTC. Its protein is CASSPLTTGQETQYF.